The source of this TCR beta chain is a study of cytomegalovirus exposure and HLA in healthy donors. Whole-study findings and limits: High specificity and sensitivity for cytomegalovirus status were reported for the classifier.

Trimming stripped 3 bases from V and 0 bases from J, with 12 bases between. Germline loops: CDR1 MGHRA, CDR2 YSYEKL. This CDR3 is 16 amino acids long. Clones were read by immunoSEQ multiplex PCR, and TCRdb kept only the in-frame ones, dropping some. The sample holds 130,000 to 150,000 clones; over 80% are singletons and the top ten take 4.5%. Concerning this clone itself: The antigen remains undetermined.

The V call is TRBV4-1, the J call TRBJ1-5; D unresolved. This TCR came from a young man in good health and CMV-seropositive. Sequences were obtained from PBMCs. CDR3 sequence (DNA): TGCGCCAGCAGCCAGGAACAGTTCCTTAGCAATCAGCCCCAGCATTTT. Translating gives CASSQEQFLSNQPQHF.